Listed below are T cell receptor beta chains from one sample, sequenced in a study of CD8+CD57+ T cells in acquired aplastic anemia. TCRdb reprocessed the reads via MiXCR and lists one record per CDR3 protein. The sample carries some 190,000 distinct CDR3 sequences, less than 55% recorded once. Sequenced material: sorted CD4+, CD8+, or CD8+CD57+ T cells (not recorded which) from PBMCs. All receptors derive from a human donor in good health. Each CDR3 is given with its conserved first and last residue. Each record gives: D gene, clone size, J gene, V gene, CDR3 DNA, CDR3 protein. D genes are given only for firm matches. For some rows the clone size is stated as once, few or many, or as a class when expanded; others skip it.

D: TRBD2
size: NA
J: TRBJ2-5
V: TRBV2
DNA: TGTGCCAGCCCCGGACAGCGGGAGGATGGTGAGACCCAGTACTTC
CDR3: CASPGQREDGETQYF

D: TRBD1
size: once
J: TRBJ1-3
V: TRBV10-3
DNA: TGTGCCACCCGACAGGGTACCGGACCTGGCACCATATATTTT
CDR3: CATRQGTGPGTIYF

D: TRBD2
size: few
J: TRBJ2-3
V: TRBV9
DNA: TGTGCCAGCAGCCGCTATGCGGGAGGCTACACAGATGCGCAGTATTTT
CDR3: CASSRYAGGYTDAQYF

D: NA
size: NA
J: TRBJ1-2
V: TRBV15
DNA: TGTGCCACCAGCAGAGATCTTGGGAGTGGTTACACCTTC
CDR3: CATSRDLGSGYTF

D: NA
size: NA
J: TRBJ1-1
V: TRBV25-1
DNA: TGTGCCAGCAGTTCGGCACCCGACACTGAAGCTTTCTTT
CDR3: CASSSAPDTEAFF

D: NA
size: once
J: TRBJ1-1
V: TRBV29-1
DNA: TGCAGCGTCACGAGCCTGAAGGGGAATGAAGCTTTCTTT
CDR3: CSVTSLKGNEAFF

D: TRBD1
size: NA
J: TRBJ1-2
V: TRBV29-1
DNA: TGCAGCGTTGGGACAGGGGAGAATGGCTACACCTTC
CDR3: CSVGTGENGYTF

D: TRBD2
size: NA
J: TRBJ2-1
V: TRBV15
DNA: TGTGCCACCAGCTACACTAGCGGGGGTTACAATGAGCAGTTCTTC
CDR3: CATSYTSGGYNEQFF

D: TRBD1
size: NA
J: TRBJ1-1
V: TRBV29-1
DNA: TGCAGCGTTGAAGATCACAGGGGCACTGAAGCTTTCTTT
CDR3: CSVEDHRGTEAFF

D: NA
size: NA
J: TRBJ2-7
V: TRBV29-1
DNA: TGCAGCGTTGTCGCCCGCTCCTACGAGCAGTACTTC
CDR3: CSVVARSYEQYF

D: NA
size: NA
J: TRBJ2-7
V: TRBV20-1
DNA: TGCAGTGCTAGATTCGGGATCAGCGAGCAGTACTTC
CDR3: CSARFGISEQYF

D: NA
size: few
J: TRBJ1-2
V: TRBV10-2
DNA: TGCGCCAGCAGTGAGTCCGGGGGCGAGGGCTACACCTTC
CDR3: CASSESGGEGYTF

D: NA
size: NA
J: TRBJ1-3
V: TRBV6-1
DNA: TGTGCCAGCCCCACCCCGCTAAACACCATATATTTT
CDR3: CASPTPLNTIYF

D: NA
size: NA
J: TRBJ1-6
V: TRBV6-5
DNA: TGTGCCAGCAGTTCACCCCTCCACTTT
CDR3: CASSSPLHF